The clone carrying this T cell receptor (beta chain) occurred a few times. Its antigen remains unidentified. TCRdb reanalysed the 5' RACE reads using MiXCR and keeps one entry per CDR3 protein. In the table there are 57,000 or so distinct CDR3 sequences, about 9.4% of which are singletons. The germline V gene has CDR1 KGHSH and CDR2 LQKENI. The V end was cut by 1 base, the J end by 4 bases, with 10 bases between. The CDR3 has 14 residues. This specimen comes from a study of T-cell memory formation after mild COVID-19. Study conclusions and caveats: Among clones contracting day 15 to 85, CD4/CD8 was balanced, whereas later expanders leaned CD4+. Some clones that responded turned up in pre-infection memory, which suggests that cross-reactive memory joined in.

The sequencing input was PBMCs or a T cell subset sorted from them (not recorded which). The receptor's source is a man aged 18 to 35 who had mild COVID-19 (a few samples of this study predate the infection). Cell type and time point are not known. The genes are TRBV18 and TRBJ2-5; maybe TRBD2 (6 bases). This CDR3 reads CASSPQGGPETQYF. The CDR3 DNA reads TGTGCCAGCTCACCACAGGGAGGTCCAGAGACCCAGTACTTC.